These 27 T cell receptor beta chains were sequenced from one sample in a study of CD8 T cells in Susac syndrome. Random hexamers served to reverse transcribe roughly 0.45 to 1 ug RNA. From the immunoSEQ multiplex PCR reads, TCRdb called clonotypes with MiXCR, one entry per CDR3 protein. The sample comprises about 120,000 distinct CDR3 sequences, around 94% of which are singletons, and 0.095% to 0.1% rests with the top ten. The sample was CD4+ T cells from PBMCs. Receptors were obtained from a human donor in good health.

This chain connects TRBV28 to TRBJ2-1; 9 bases line up with TRBD2. The length of the CDR3 is 15 residues. Germline lookup yields CDR1 MDHEN and CDR2 SYDVKM. With 4 bases clipped from V and 4 bases from J, the junction kept 5 bases outside the gene matches. CDR3 nucleotides: TGTGCCAGCAGTTGGCGGACTAGCGCTTACAATGAGCAGTTCTTC. As protein: CASSWRTSAYNEQFF. The full variable domain, with the rest looked up from reference TRBV28 and TRBJ2-1, is DVKVTQSSRYLVKRTGEKVFLECVQDMDHENMFWYRQDPGLGLRLIYFSYDVKMKEKGDIPEGYSVSREKKERFSLILESASTNQTSMYLCASSWRTSAYNEQFFGPGTRLTVL.

This sequence joins TRBV30 and TRBJ2-5, with D uncertain. The CDR3 has 13 amino acids. V was clipped by 3 bases and J by 1 base, with 9 bases between them. CDR1 GTSNPN and CDR2 SVGIG come from the germline V gene (reference sequence). The CDR3 coding sequence is TGTGCCTGGAGCAGGACCTCCCAAGAGACCCAGTACTTC. Its protein is CAWSRTSQETQYF.

This clonotype was detected a few times. This chain joins TRBV6-5 and TRBJ2-7; possible D gene TRBD2, 6 bases. The germline V and J ends were trimmed by 7 bases and 5 bases, with 21 bases remaining between them. This CDR3 contains 15 residues. Germline V lookup: CDR1 MNHEY, CDR2 SVGAGI. CDR3 coding DNA: TGTGCCAGCAAAAACACGGGAGATCCCCTTGACGAGCAGTACTTC. It specifies CASKNTGDPLDEQYF.

V usage is TRBV25-1 and J usage is TRBJ1-5; D not certain. The germline V gene has CDR1 MGHDK and CDR2 SYGVNS. This CDR3 spans 14 amino acids. The germline V and J ends were trimmed by 8 bases and 0 bases, with 11 bases remaining between them. Written as DNA, the CDR3 is TGTGCCAGCGATAGGGCTTATAGCAATCAGCCCCAGCATTTT. This gives the protein CASDRAYSNQPQHF.

The CDR3 nucleotides read TGTGCCAGCAGTGAGGCAGGGGCCGTGAACACTGAAGCTTTCTTT. It translates to CASSEAGAVNTEAFF. V and J are TRBV2 and TRBJ1-1, with a possible D match to TRBD1 (6 bases). Germline CDR1 reads SNHLY; CDR2 reads FYNNEI. There are 15 residues in the CDR3. Trimming shortened V by 3 bases and J by 0 bases, and 11 bases separated the two germline ends.

The genes are TRBV12-3 or TRBV12-4 and TRBJ2-1; 8 bases map to TRBD1. The CDR3 is made up of 17 amino acids. V was clipped by 1 base and J by 2 bases; unmatched bases: 7. The CDR3 DNA follows: TGTGCCAGCAGTTTAGGTCGCGGGACAGGTGCCTACAATGAGCAGTTCTTC. It specifies CASSLGRGTGAYNEQFF.

The chain recombines TRBV19 with TRBJ2-1; 13 positions agree with TRBD2. The germline gives CDR1 LNHDA, CDR2 SQIVND (reference sequence). The J segment lost 9 bases and the V segment lost 2 bases, leaving 10 bases of the junction unmatched. The length of the CDR3 is 17 residues. CDR3: CASSIFGTSGVAVEQFF. For the CDR3, the DNA is TGTGCCAGTAGTATATTTGGGACTAGCGGGGTTGCTGTTGAGCAGTTCTTC.

The chain couples TRBV12-3 or TRBV12-4 to TRBJ2-2, with D perhaps matching TRBD2 (5 bases). The CDR3 loop spans 16 amino acids. V was pared by 3 bases and J by 6 bases, with 17 bases between. In DNA form, the CDR3 reads TGTGCCAGCAGTTTTGGGGATTCGGCCGGGGCCGGGGAGCTGTTTTTT. It codes for CASSFGDSAGAGELFF.

The CDR3: CAISGVDSSDTQYF. The DNA of the CDR3 is TGTGCCATCAGTGGTGTGGATTCGTCGGATACGCAGTATTTT. The V gene is TRBV10-3, the J gene TRBJ2-3; D is unclear. V shed 4 bases and J shed 6 bases, with 14 bases lying between them. Germline V gene lookup returns CDR1 ENHRY and CDR2 SYGVKD. The CDR3 length is 14 residues.

This chain connects TRBV6-5 to TRBJ2-2, with 10 bases lining up with TRBD1. The CDR3 is made up of 17 amino acids. J lost 7 bases, V lost 5 bases, and 13 bases had no gene match. Per germline, CDR1 MNHEY and CDR2 SVGAGI. Here the CDR3 reads CASSIDSGQGIGGELFF. The CDR3 region has the DNA TGTGCCAGCAGTATCGATTCGGGACAGGGGATAGGCGGGGAGCTGTTTTTT.

The chain has TRBV6-5 and TRBJ2-7; no clear D gene. Germline V gene lookup returns CDR1 MNHEY and CDR2 SVGAGI. This CDR3 is 11 amino acids long. V lost 5 bases and J lost 9, with 11 bases in between. The CDR3 loop reads CASSQQFAQYF. CDR3 DNA: TGTGCCAGCAGTCAACAGTTCGCGCAGTACTTC.

The chain uses TRBV7-9 and TRBJ2-2, with 7 bases identical to TRBD2. Per germline, CDR1 SEHNR and CDR2 FQNEAQ (reference sequence). The CDR3 loop spans 15 amino acids. Unmatched junction bases numbered 8, after V lost 8 bases and J lost 2 bases. CDR3 residues: CASSELALNTGELFF. CDR3 nucleotide sequence: TGTGCCAGCTCCGAACTAGCGCTTAACACCGGGGAGCTGTTTTTT.

The CDR3 region has the DNA TGTGCCAGCAGCCCTAGGACAGGGGAGGGCTACACCTTC. Translating gives CASSPRTGEGYTF. The rearrangement links TRBV14 to TRBJ1-2; TRBD1 agrees at 9 bases. CDR1 and CDR2 from the germline V gene are SGHDN and FVKESK. The CDR3 length is 13 residues. The ends lost 4 bases at V and 8 bases at J; junction bases unmatched: 5.

The V call is TRBV19, the J call TRBJ1-2; 8 positions match TRBD1. The junction had 7 bases not matched to a gene; V was cut back by 6 bases and J by 1 base. Per germline, CDR1 LNHDA and CDR2 SQIVND (reference sequence). There are 15 residues in the CDR3. For the CDR3, the DNA is TGTGCCAGTAGGGAACCGGGACAGGTTAACTATGGCTACACCTTC. Encoded protein: CASREPGQVNYGYTF.

The chain uses TRBV7-2 and TRBJ2-6, with D unclear. This CDR3 comprises 15 residues. Germline CDR1 is SGHTA and CDR2 is FQGNSA. The V end was cut by 3 bases, the J end by 6 bases, with 12 bases between. The CDR3 DNA reads as TGTGCCAGCAGCTTCAGGACCTCCGAGGCCAACGTCCTGACTTTC. Residues: CASSFRTSEANVLTF. Complete variable domain (other parts from reference TRBV7-2 and TRBJ2-6): GAGVSQSPSNKVTEKGKDVELRCDPISGHTALYWYRQSLGQGLEFLIYFQGNSAPDKSGLPSDRFSAERTGGSVSTLTIQRTQQEDSAVYLCASSFRTSEANVLTFGAGSRLTVL.

V and J are TRBV9 and TRBJ1-5, with unresolved D. CDR3 length: 14 residues. The germline V gene encodes CDR1 SGDLS and CDR2 YYNGEE. V dropped 3 bases and J dropped 7 bases, with 14 bases sitting between them. This CDR3 reads CASSATQREQPQHF. The CDR3 DNA is TGTGCCAGCAGCGCTACCCAGAGGGAGCAGCCCCAGCATTTT.

This rearrangement joins TRBV30 to TRBJ2-1, with 12 bases lining up with TRBD2. J was trimmed by 6 bases and V by 2 bases; bases with no gene match: 5. Per germline, CDR1 GTSNPN and CDR2 SVGIG (reference sequence). The CDR3 totals 15 residues. CDR3 DNA sequence: TGTGCCTGGAGTCCCGGACTAGCGGGACGCAATGAGCAGTTCTTC. Translation gives CAWSPGLAGRNEQFF.

V usage is TRBV18 and J usage is TRBJ1-1; 7 bases are shared with TRBD1. Per germline, CDR1 KGHSH and CDR2 LQKENI. The CDR3 contains 15 residues. V shed 0 bases, J shed 4 bases, and the junction held 5 bases outside the gene matches. CDR3 in DNA: TGTGCCAGCTCACCACCATCAGAGGGGGCCACTGAAGCTTTCTTT. Encoded protein: CASSPPSEGATEAFF.

The table lists this clonotype with a count of one. The V and J genes are TRBV7-9 and TRBJ1-2; maybe TRBD1 (5 bases). The CDR3 has 15 residues. CDR1 is SEHNR, CDR2 FQNEAQ, per germline (reference sequence). V lost 1 base and J 8 bases, leaving 17 bases between the germline ends. CDR3 region: CASSLGEGRVSGYTF. For the CDR3, the DNA is TGTGCCAGCAGCTTAGGCGAGGGACGGGTAAGCGGCTACACCTTC.

The chain links TRBV6-2 or TRBV6-3 to TRBJ2-1; D is ambiguous. Germline V gene data show CDR1 as MNHEY and CDR2 as SVGEGT. CDR3 length equals 13 residues. Trimming stripped 2 bases from V and 5 bases from J, with 7 bases between. The CDR3 reads CASSYPTHNEQFF. The CDR3 bases are TGTGCCAGCAGTTACCCCACCCACAATGAGCAGTTCTTC.

The chain is built from TRBV29-1 and TRBJ1-1; D is ambiguous. The CDR3 is 11 residues long. V lost 7 bases, J lost 0 bases, and 6 bases lay in between. CDR1 and CDR2 from the germline V gene are SQVTM and ANQGSEA. In DNA, the CDR3 is TGCAGCGCCTACATGAACACTGAAGCTTTCTTT. Translating gives CSAYMNTEAFF.

This chain links TRBV15 with TRBJ2-1; D uncertain. There are 18 residues in the CDR3. The germline CDR1 and CDR2 sequences are LNHNV and YYDKDF (reference sequence). Between the trimmed V and J ends, which lost 1 base and 2 bases, there was a span of 18 bases. CDR3 in DNA: TGTGCCACCAGCAGAGTAGACCCCCCCGCGTCGGCCTACAATGAGCAGTTCTTC. Its translation is CATSRVDPPASAYNEQFF. Filled out from reference TRBV15 and TRBJ2-1, the complete variable domain reads DAMVIQNPRYQVTQFGKPVTLSCSQTLNHNVMYWYQQKSSQAPKLLFHYYDKDFNNEADTPDNFQSRRPNTSFCFLDIRSPGLGDTAMYLCATSRVDPPASAYNEQFFGPGTRLTVL.

This chain links TRBV24-1 with TRBJ2-3, with 7 bases aligning to TRBD1. The CDR3 is made up of 14 amino acids. J gave up 7 bases and V 3 bases, and 6 bases lay outside the gene matches. Germline-derived CDR1 and CDR2 are KGHDR and SFDVKD. CDR3 nucleotide sequence: TGTGCCACCAGTGATCCCGGGACAGCCAATACGCAGTATTTT. Residues: CATSDPGTANTQYF.

The rearrangement links TRBV28 to TRBJ2-3; TRBD1 matches at 8 bases. The germline V gene has CDR1 MDHEN and CDR2 SYDVKM. The CDR3 totals 16 residues. Trimming at V came to 3 bases and at J to 5 bases, leaving 10 bases not matched to a gene. The CDR3 bases are TGTGCCAGCAGTTTCCGAGGGACAGGCGTTAGAGATACGCAGTATTTT. Its translation: CASSFRGTGVRDTQYF.

J is TRBJ1-2 and V is TRBV6-6; D ambiguous. The CDR3 length is 14 residues. Deletions cut 5 bases from V and 5 bases from J, with 15 bases between. In germline, CDR1 is MNHNY, CDR2 SVGAGI (reference sequence). CDR3 DNA sequence: TGTGCCAGCAGTCCCGGACGGATTCCATATGGCTACACCTTC. Amino acids: CASSPGRIPYGYTF.

A single count supports this clonotype. This sequence joins TRBV24-1 and TRBJ2-1, with D perhaps TRBD1 (6 bases). Trimming removed 0 bases at V and 5 bases at J, with 7 bases between. The CDR3 runs 14 residues. Germline V CDR1 and CDR2: KGHDR, SFDVKD. The CDR3 nucleotides are TGTGCCACCAGTGATTTGGGGGACAACAATGAGCAGTTCTTC. Residues: CATSDLGDNNEQFF.

The V and J genes are TRBV29-1 and TRBJ1-1, with D perhaps TRBD1 (5 bases). The CDR3 contains 14 residues. Trimming pared 3 bases from V and 7 bases from J, leaving 18 bases between. Germline V gene lookup returns CDR1 SQVTM and CDR2 ANQGSEA. This CDR3 reads CSVESLGGVNEAFF. CDR3 coding DNA: TGCAGCGTTGAGTCTCTCGGGGGGGTTAATGAAGCTTTCTTT.